This T cell receptor beta chain originates from a study of graft-versus-host responses after intestinal transplantation. On the study more broadly: The whole recipient group had anti-thymocyte globulin induction followed by tacrolimus and steroids for around 3 years. Study results and caveats: Researchers found GvH clones in recipient marrow, and some showed up first in ileum or blood.

Note on this clone: Antigen unknown.

TCRdb's copy holds only in-frame clones and misses some; the assay was immunoSEQ multiplex PCR. This table has approximately 49,000 clones, 95% appearing once. CDR1 and CDR2 (germline): MNHEY, SVGAGI. The CDR3 consists of 12 residues. V shed 6 bases and J shed 10 bases, with 14 bases lying between them. V usage is TRBV6-5 and J usage is TRBJ2-3; D is unresolved. The specimen was unstimulated CD8+ T cells sorted from spleen or lymph node cells, collected before transplant. The sequence was collected from a human donor who was the organ donor for an intestinal transplant. CDR3 DNA: TGTGCCAGCAGCCCCGGTGGTTGGGCGCAGTATTTT. Residues: CASSPGGWAQYF.